These 24 T cell receptor beta chains share one sample of origin, sequenced in a study of vaccination and CD4 T cells after COVID-19. From the PCR reads, TCRdb called clonotypes with MiXCR, one entry per CDR3 protein. This sample yields 20,000 or so distinct CDR3 sequences, of which about 62% are seen a single time; more than 0.95% belongs to the top ten. The sequences come from CD4+ T cells from blood, collected after SARS-CoV-2 vaccination. The receptors shown here come from a human donor who had recovered from COVID-19.

J is TRBJ2-2 and V is TRBV24-1, with D unclear. From germline, CDR1 is KGHDR and CDR2 SFDVKD. The CDR3 is 13 residues long. With 10 bases removed from V and 0 bases from J, the gap between germline ends came to 8 bases. The CDR3 DNA is TGTGCCACAAGAGGAGCGAACACCGGGGAGCTGTTTTTT. This sequence encodes CATRGANTGELFF.

This clonotype was counted a few times. CDR3 loop: CSRDRVRAEAFF. As DNA, the CDR3 is TGCAGTCGGGATAGGGTTCGCGCTGAAGCTTTCTTT. The chain uses TRBV20-1 and TRBJ1-1; D gene ambiguous. Germline CDR1 and CDR2: DFQATT and SNEGSKA (reference sequence). This CDR3 has 12 amino acids. Trimming removed 8 bases from V and 6 bases from J, with 16 bases in between.

In its sample, this clonotype was seen a few times. The V and J genes are TRBV20-1 and TRBJ2-3; TRBD2 aligns across 12 bases. Per germline, CDR1 DFQATT and CDR2 SNEGSKA (reference sequence). The junction had 5 bases not matched to a gene; V was cut back by 0 bases and J by 1 base. This CDR3 comprises 17 residues. The CDR3 nucleotides are TGCAGTGCTAGAGATCTAGCGGGAGGGCCTGGCACAGATACGCAGTATTTT. Encoded protein: CSARDLAGGPGTDTQYF.

A few counts support this clonotype. DNA of the CDR3: TGTGCCACCAGCAGACTACAGGGGACCGTTGACTATGGCTACACCTTC. Translated: CATSRLQGTVDYGYTF. The chain has TRBV15 and TRBJ1-2, with 7 positions matching TRBD1. The CDR3 covers 16 residues. Trimming cost V 2 bases and J 3 bases; bases outside gene matches: 9. CDR1 is LNHNV, CDR2 YYDKDF, per germline (reference sequence). The full variable domain, in which reference TRBV15 and TRBJ1-2 provide the parts outside the CDR3, is DAMVIQNPRYQVTQFGKPVTLSCSQTLNHNVMYWYQQKSSQAPKLLFHYYDKDFNNEADTPDNFQSRRPNTSFCFLDIRSPGLGDTAMYLCATSRLQGTVDYGYTFGSGTRLTVV.

J is TRBJ2-4 and V is TRBV20-1; 13 nucleotides match TRBD2. Trimming at V came to 4 bases and at J to 2 bases, leaving 5 bases not matched to a gene. Germline CDR1 is DFQATT and CDR2 is SNEGSKA (reference sequence). The CDR3 spans 16 residues. CDR3: CSATGLAGVSKNIQYF. The CDR3 DNA reads TGCAGTGCTACCGGACTAGCGGGAGTGTCCAAAAACATTCAGTACTTC.

The rearrangement links TRBV19 to TRBJ1-5, with D maybe TRBD1 (6 bases). Deletions cut 0 bases from V and 1 base from J, with 7 bases between. Per the germline V gene, CDR1 is LNHDA and CDR2 is SQIVND (reference sequence). The CDR3 loop spans 15 amino acids. The CDR3 reads CASSIEDSSNQPQHF. The CDR3 DNA follows: TGTGCCAGTAGTATAGAGGACAGCAGCAATCAGCCCCAGCATTTT. Based on the CDR3 plus reference TRBV19 and TRBJ1-5, the full variable domain is DGGITQSPKYLFRKEGQNVTLSCEQNLNHDAMYWYRQDPGQGLRLIYYSQIVNDFQKGDIAEGYSVSREKKESFPLTVTSAQKNPTAFYLCASSIEDSSNQPQHFGDGTRLSIL.

This clonotype has only a few counts. For the CDR3, the DNA is TGCAGTGCTAGAGCTAGCGGATCAATCCAAGAGACCCAGTACTTC. Translated, it gives CSARASGSIQETQYF. The chain has TRBV20-1 and TRBJ2-5; 7 bases are shared with TRBD2. The length of the CDR3 is 15 residues. Losses at the gene ends were 1 base for V and 1 base for J; bases not matched to a gene: 6. CDR1 is DFQATT and CDR2 is SNEGSKA in the germline V gene (reference sequence).

The CDR3 loop is CSARRGTASNQPQHF. DNA for the CDR3: TGCAGTGCTAGACGAGGGACGGCAAGCAATCAGCCCCAGCATTTT. The V call is TRBV20-1, the J call TRBJ1-5; a weak D match, TRBD1 (5 bases). The CDR3 runs to 15 residues. With 2 bases removed from V and 1 base from J, the gap between germline ends came to 12 bases. Looked up from germline, CDR1 is DFQATT and CDR2 is SNEGSKA (reference sequence).

V gene TRBV6-2 or TRBV6-3 combines with J gene TRBJ2-5, with D possibly being TRBD1 or TRBD2 (6 bases each). Germline V gene sequence: CDR1 MNHEY, CDR2 SVGEGT. The V gene lost 8 bases and the J gene lost 4 bases, with 17 bases spanning the gap. This CDR3 has 14 amino acids. The CDR3 coding sequence is TGTGCCAGCGCTACAGGGACGGAGGGAGAGACCCAGTACTTC. It encodes CASATGTEGETQYF.

The J gene is TRBJ2-3, the V gene TRBV20-1, with D hard to call. This CDR3 spans 14 amino acids. Trimming stripped 3 bases from V and 0 bases from J, with 10 bases between. Germline CDR1 and CDR2: DFQATT and SNEGSKA (reference sequence). CDR3 DNA sequence: TGCAGTGCTAGGTTCCAGGAGAGCACAGATACGCAGTATTTT. Translation: CSARFQESTDTQYF.

The chain has TRBV7-2 and TRBJ2-5; D gene uncertain. Deletions cut 0 bases from V and 7 bases from J, with 9 bases between. This CDR3 is 13 amino acids long. Germline V lookup: CDR1 SGHTA, CDR2 FQGNSA. The CDR3 DNA is TGTGCCAGCAGCTTAGCTTCTCCCGGGACCCAGTACTTC. This sequence encodes CASSLASPGTQYF.

This sequence joins TRBV18 and TRBJ1-5; perhaps TRBD1 as D (5 bases). The V and J ends lost 3 bases and 0 bases respectively, with 12 bases between them. CDR1 and CDR2 (germline): KGHSH, LQKENI. This CDR3 spans 16 amino acids. CDR3 in DNA: TGTGCCAGCTCACCTCGGGACGGCAATAGCAATCAGCCCCAGCATTTT. Protein sequence: CASSPRDGNSNQPQHF.

The table lists this clonotype with a few counts. The chain has TRBV6-1 and TRBJ2-3; 8 nucleotides line up with TRBD1. The V and J ends lost 4 bases and 3 bases, in that order; junction bases with no gene match: 15. From germline, CDR1 is MNHNS and CDR2 SASEGT. The CDR3 contains 18 residues. The CDR3 DNA reads as TGTGCCAGCAGTGTTACAGGACAGGGCCTTCCGGCGACAGATACGCAGTATTTT. Its protein is CASSVTGQGLPATDTQYF.

The V call is TRBV27, the J call TRBJ2-5; 9 bases align to TRBD1. V was pared by 4 bases and J by 4 bases, with 4 bases of the junction left unmatched. Germline V gene sequence: CDR1 MNHEY, CDR2 SMNVEV (reference sequence). The CDR3 extends over 14 amino acids. The CDR3 DNA sequence: TGTGCCAGCAGTTACAACAGGGGGCGAGAGACCCAGTACTTC. Translated, it gives CASSYNRGRETQYF.

This chain uses TRBV4-1 with TRBJ2-7, with D perhaps given as TRBD1 or TRBD2 (5 bases each). This CDR3 spans 12 amino acids. The ends were cut back, 1 base at V and 6 bases at J, with 7 bases in the middle. Germline CDR1 reads MGHRA; CDR2 reads YSYEKL. The CDR3 nucleotides are TGCGCCAGCAGCCAAGGAGGGGTCGAGCAGTACTTC. Translation: CASSQGGVEQYF.

In nucleotides, the CDR3 is TGTGCCAGCAGCTTAGAGGCAGGGAGCGAGCAGTACTTC. This translates into CASSLEAGSEQYF. The rearrangement links TRBV7-2 to TRBJ2-7; D assignment may be TRBD1 or TRBD2 (5 bases each). CDR3 size: 13 residues. Germline loops: CDR1 SGHTA, CDR2 FQGNSA. The V end was cut by 1 base, the J end by 6 bases, with 10 bases between.

The chain uses TRBV6-2 or TRBV6-3 and TRBJ1-2; 12 bases line up with TRBD1. CDR1 is MNHEY and CDR2 is SVGEGT in the germline V gene. J gave up 2 bases and V 7 bases, and 11 bases lay outside the gene matches. This CDR3 region has 17 residues. Written as DNA, the CDR3 is TGTGCCAGCACACTTTCCGGGACAGGGGGCCTGAACTATGGCTACACCTTC. Its protein is CASTLSGTGGLNYGYTF.

The CDR3 DNA follows: TGTGCCAGCAGCCGTAGCGGGAGTCCCGGGGAGCTGTTTTTT. This encodes CASSRSGSPGELFF. This chain links TRBV7-6 with TRBJ2-2; TRBD2 agrees at 9 bases. Germline V gives CDR1 SGHVS, CDR2 FNYEAQ. With 5 bases clipped from V and 6 bases from J, the junction kept 4 bases outside the gene matches. The CDR3 has 14 residues.

This chain joins TRBV27 and TRBJ2-5; D uncertain. CDR1 MNHEY and CDR2 SMNVEV come from the germline V gene (reference sequence). V lost 4 bases and J 4 bases, leaving 13 bases between the germline ends. The CDR3 sequence is 14 residues long. CDR3 DNA: TGTGCCAGCAGTTCGCAGACCTCCAGAGAGACCCAGTACTTC. Translated: CASSSQTSRETQYF.

The V gene is TRBV20-1, the J gene TRBJ2-5; 8 bases are a match to TRBD1. The J segment lost 2 bases and the V segment lost 3 bases, leaving 2 bases of the junction unmatched. CDR1 is DFQATT, CDR2 SNEGSKA, per germline (reference sequence). CDR3 size: 13 residues. CDR3 in amino acids: CSARGDRQETQYF. DNA for the CDR3: TGCAGTGCTAGGGGGGACAGGCAAGAGACCCAGTACTTC.

This clonotype was found a few times. The J gene is TRBJ2-3, the V gene TRBV6-5; 7 bases align to TRBD2. V lost 5 bases, J lost 7 bases, and 12 bases stayed unmatched. The V gene's germline CDR1 is MNHEY and CDR2 SVGAGI. This CDR3 region has 15 residues. CDR3 sequence (DNA): TGTGCCAGCAGTACTCGCCGACTAGCTGGCTATACGCAGTATTTT. Translating gives CASSTRRLAGYTQYF.

The rearrangement uses TRBV28 and TRBJ2-5, with D perhaps TRBD1 (5 bases). Germline CDR1 and CDR2: MDHEN and SYDVKM. The CDR3 extends over 16 amino acids. The ends were cut back, 6 bases at V and 2 bases at J, with 19 bases in the middle. In nucleotides, the CDR3 is TGTGCCAGCAGAGGCCATTCAGGGCTCGGGCAAGAGACCCAGTACTTC. Translated, it gives CASRGHSGLGQETQYF.

V is TRBV5-5 and J is TRBJ1-5; TRBD1 aligns across 10 bases. From germline, CDR1 is SGHKS and CDR2 YYEKEE (reference sequence). V shed 4 bases and J 7 bases; nucleotides not matched to a gene: 5. The CDR3 has 14 residues. The CDR3 sequence: CASSTGQGGQPQHF. The CDR3 region has the DNA TGTGCCAGCAGCACCGGACAGGGGGGACAGCCCCAGCATTTT.

A few counts support this clonotype. The chain links TRBV6-2 or TRBV6-3 to TRBJ1-2; D ambiguous. V gave up 0 bases and J gave up 7 bases, with 12 bases separating them. Germline CDR1 and CDR2: MNHEY and SVGEGT. This CDR3 is 14 amino acids long. The DNA of the CDR3 is TGTGCCAGCAGTTACTCGGTGGGCGCCTCTGGCTACACCTTC. This gives the protein CASSYSVGASGYTF.